The 15 T cell receptor beta chains listed next were all sequenced from one sample in a study of metastatic and nonmetastatic thyroid tumors. From the PCR reads, TCRdb re-called clones with MiXCR. The data contain tens of thousands of clones, about a sixth of them singletons. Thyroid surgery was performed in patients who had received no treatment beforehand. The sequenced material came from blood. The receptor source for this set is a female donor with papillary thyroid cancer or a benign thyroid nodule (not recorded which). Some clones in this sample may be carry-over from other donors' samples.

The genes are TRBV5-1 and TRBJ2-2; 10 bases match TRBD2. CDR1 and CDR2 (germline): SGHRS, YFSETQ. V lost 7 bases and J lost 4; bases outside the gene matches: 7. This CDR3 comprises 15 residues. In DNA, the CDR3 is TGCGCCAGCTCGCTAGCGGGAGTCGGCACCGGGGAGCTGTTTTTT. Encoded protein: CASSLAGVGTGELFF.

This clone occurred many times. The rearrangement joins TRBV10-3 to TRBJ1-1; D possibly corresponds to TRBD1 (6 bases). CDR3 length: 14 residues. The V gene lost 10 bases and the J gene lost 8 bases, with 23 bases spanning the gap. CDR1 and CDR2 from the germline V gene are ENHRY and SYGVKD. The CDR3 bases are TGTGCCACCGGAGGGGACATATCACGATCCGAAGCTTTCTTT. It translates to CATGGDISRSEAFF.

The table lists this clone with many counts. The J gene is TRBJ2-3, the V gene TRBV18; D gene ambiguous. This CDR3 has 12 residues. V lost 3 bases and J lost 7, with 8 bases in between. CDR1 is KGHSH, CDR2 LQKENI, per germline. The chain's CDR3 is CASSPNSYTQYF. CDR3 sequence (DNA): TGTGCCAGCTCACCGAATTCATATACGCAGTATTTT. The full variable domain, its missing parts supplied by reference TRBV18 and TRBJ2-3, is NAGVMQNPRHLVRRRGQEARLRCSPMKGHSHVYWYRQLPEEGLKFMVYLQKENIIDESGMPKERFSAEFPKEGPSILRIQQVVRGDSAAYFCASSPNSYTQYFGPGTRLTVL.

This clone is medium-sized within its sample. V gene TRBV6-1 combines with J gene TRBJ1-3; D is undetermined. The V end lost 9 bases, the J end lost 0 bases, and 9 bases lay between the germline ends. The CDR3 sequence is 13 residues long. Germline V gene lookup returns CDR1 MNHNS and CDR2 SASEGT. The CDR3: CASEISSGNTIYF. CDR3 bases: TGTGCCAGTGAAATAAGCTCTGGAAACACCATATATTTT.

This clone was seen at least ten times. V and J are TRBV7-8 and TRBJ1-5; 9 bases align to TRBD1. The germline gives CDR1 SGHVS, CDR2 FQNEAQ. The trim removed 6 bases at V and 2 bases at J, leaving 5 bases unmatched. The CDR3 length is 15 residues. Written as DNA, the CDR3 is TGTGCCAGCAGTCGTTGGACAGGGGGCAATCAGCCCCAGCATTTT. Translated: CASSRWTGGNQPQHF.

This clone appeared many times. One junction end does not reproduce the germline sequence, and a read error may be involved. This chain connects TRBV2 to TRBJ1-2; D not certain. The CDR3 is 12 residues long. Germline V lookup: CDR1 SNHLY, CDR2 FYNNEI. The CDR3 spells CASSERSIGYAF. CDR3 DNA: TGTGCCAGCAGTGAAAGGAGTATAGGCTACGCCTTC.

This chain's CDR3 is CASSPIAGWEQYF. DNA of the CDR3: TGTGCCAGCAGCCCTATAGCAGGGTGGGAGCAGTACTTC. J is TRBJ2-7 and V is TRBV7-6, with a possible D match to TRBD1 (5 bases). CDR3 length equals 13 residues. Per germline, CDR1 SGHVS and CDR2 FNYEAQ. Trimming removed 5 bases at V and 7 bases at J, with 15 bases between.

In its sample, this clone was seen many times. At the DNA level, this CDR3 is encoded by other sequences in the same sample as well. V gene TRBV2 combines with J gene TRBJ2-3, with D maybe TRBD2 (6 bases). V was pared by 7 bases and J by 2 bases, with 22 bases between. Germline CDR1 and CDR2: SNHLY and FYNNEI. This CDR3 comprises 17 residues. The CDR3 DNA reads as TGTGCCAGCACCCACCTCGGGACTCTTACCACCACAGATACGCAGTATTTT. Protein: CASTHLGTLTTTDTQYF.

This clone was counted ten times or more. The chain has TRBV20-1 and TRBJ2-5; 9 nucleotides align to TRBD2. The CDR3 has 16 amino acids. The germline V gene has CDR1 DFQATT and CDR2 SNEGSKA (reference sequence). V gave up 3 bases and J gave up 5 bases; unmatched junction bases: 13. The CDR3 here is CSASPRISGSRETQYF. In DNA form, the CDR3 reads TGCAGTGCTAGTCCAAGGATTAGCGGGAGCCGGGAGACCCAGTACTTC.

Concerning this clone itself: One end of the junction varies from germline; a read error may be responsible. The J gene is TRBJ1-5, the V gene TRBV5-8; no definite D call. This CDR3 is built from 15 residues. Germline assignment: CDR1 SGHTS and CDR2 YDEGEE. The chain's CDR3 is CASSLSRSSNHPHHF. The CDR3 DNA reads as TGTGCCAGCAGCTTGAGTAGGTCGAGCAATCATCCCCATCATTTT.

This clone has ten or more counts. The rearrangement uses TRBV6-1 and TRBJ2-7; 7 bases are shared with TRBD1. CDR1 is MNHNS and CDR2 is SASEGT in the germline V gene. The CDR3 is 13 amino acids. Germline trimming cut 8 bases from V and 0 bases from J; bases unmatched to any gene: 4. The CDR3 region has the DNA TGTGCCAGCCGACAGGGATACTCCTACGAGCAGTACTTC. This translates into CASRQGYSYEQYF.

The J gene is TRBJ2-2, the V gene TRBV7-3; the D gene is possibly TRBD2 (6 bases). Germline V CDR1 and CDR2: SGHTA, FQGTGA. Between the trimmed V and J ends, which lost 6 bases and 5 bases, there was a span of 13 bases. The CDR3 is made up of 14 amino acids. The CDR3 is CASRRDWQTGELFF. CDR3 sequence (DNA): TGTGCCAGCAGACGGGACTGGCAGACCGGGGAGCTGTTTTTT.

This clone appeared many times. V is TRBV19 and J is TRBJ1-1; maybe TRBD1 (6 bases). The V and J ends lost 5 bases and 1 base respectively, with 14 bases between them. CDR1 is LNHDA and CDR2 is SQIVND in the germline V gene (reference sequence). The CDR3 is 15 amino acids. The CDR3 sequence is CASSPWDIRNTEAFF. The CDR3 nucleotides read TGTGCCAGTAGTCCTTGGGACATCCGGAACACTGAAGCTTTCTTT.

This clone was detected ten times or more. The CDR3 is CASGFQSGRTEAFF. CDR3 nucleotides: TGTGCCAGCGGATTTCAATCAGGGCGCACTGAAGCTTTCTTT. The chain combines TRBV25-1 with TRBJ1-1; a weak D match, TRBD1 (5 bases). V lost 8 bases and J lost 4, with 17 bases in between. The CDR3 has 14 amino acids. Germline V gives CDR1 MGHDK, CDR2 SYGVNS.

This clone was detected many times. The chain recombines TRBV5-1 with TRBJ2-7; D remains ambiguous. This CDR3 region has 14 residues. Trimming pared 3 bases from V and 2 bases from J, leaving 12 bases between. Germline values: CDR1 SGHRS, CDR2 YFSETQ. CDR3 region: CASSYIDITYEQYF. The CDR3 coding sequence is TGCGCCAGCAGCTATATTGACATTACCTACGAGCAGTACTTC.